This T cell receptor beta chain was sequenced in a study of beta chain features in type 1 diabetes. In regard to this clone: The antigen remains unidentified.

General observations from the study: People with Type 1 diabetes carried modestly yet significantly shorter TCRB CDR3s in all four CD4+ subsets.

This CDR3 is 17 amino acids long. Germline values: CDR1 MDHEN, CDR2 SYDVKM. The ends lost 3 bases at V and 3 bases at J; junction bases unmatched: 10. The sequenced template was cDNA made from the entire isolated RNA. Sequencing was performed with immunoSEQ multiplex PCR; in TCRdb, only in-frame clones are kept and a portion is missing. The repertoire consists of approximately 15,000 clones, with approximately 79% occurring once and the leading ten covering 0.31%. Sequences were obtained from stem cell memory CD4+ T cells from blood. The origin of this receptor is a young woman with type 1 diabetes. The gene calls are TRBV28 and TRBJ2-1, with 8 bases fitting TRBD2. CDR3 amino acids: CASSFGGGAGVYNEQFF. The DNA of the CDR3 is TGTGCCAGCAGTTTTGGAGGCGGAGCGGGGGTCTACAATGAGCAGTTCTTC. The entire variable domain, with the rest obtained from reference TRBV28 and TRBJ2-1, is as follows: DVKVTQSSRYLVKRTGEKVFLECVQDMDHENMFWYRQDPGLGLRLIYFSYDVKMKEKGDIPEGYSVSREKKERFSLILESASTNQTSMYLCASSFGGGAGVYNEQFFGPGTRLTVL.